These 28 T cell receptor beta chains came from one sample sequenced in a study of regulatory T cells in long-lasting Graves disease. Building of the TCR beta libraries involved iRepertoire HTBI primers and Arm-PCR of CDR3 regions. TCRdb recomputed calls from the multiplex PCR reads with MiXCR, one row per CDR3 protein. The sample shows over 650,000 distinct CDR3 sequences, around 30% of them seen only once. Time point reported: persistent/refractory GD, antithyroid drugs over 5 years with positive TRAb. Making the TCR library involved RNA that had been extracted from PBMCs. The sequenced sample was peripheral blood mononuclear cells (PBMCs), obtained when the disease was refractory, from a patient treated with antithyroid drugs. These receptors originate from a female donor with Graves disease.

The J gene is TRBJ2-2, the V gene TRBV20-1; no clear D. Germline-derived CDR1 and CDR2 are DFQATT and SNEGSKA (reference sequence). Trimming took off 3 bases at V and 1 base at J, with 9 bases between the two ends. The CDR3 contains 14 residues. The CDR3 here is CSARPPGNTGELFF. The DNA for the CDR3 is TGCAGTGCTAGGCCCCCTGGGAACACCGGGGAGCTGTTTTTT.

This clonotype has just a few counts. V gene TRBV6-1 combines with J gene TRBJ2-7, with TRBD2 matching over 7 bases. The CDR3 consists of 15 residues. Germline V gene lookup returns CDR1 MNHNS and CDR2 SASEGT. With 1 base clipped from V and 2 bases from J, the junction kept 5 bases outside the gene matches. CDR3 region: CASSEGPGGAYEQYF. For the CDR3, the DNA is TGTGCCAGCAGTGAAGGCCCGGGGGGAGCCTACGAGCAGTACTTC.

This rearrangement joins TRBV28 to TRBJ1-6; weak D call: TRBD1 (5 bases). The germline V gene has CDR1 MDHEN and CDR2 SYDVKM. The CDR3 spans 15 residues. V was shortened by 4 bases and J by 6 bases, with 13 bases between the two germline ends. The CDR3, as DNA: TGTGCCAGCAGTTCCCCGGGACGGGGTAATTCACCCCTCCACTTT. Protein product: CASSSPGRGNSPLHF.

This chain links TRBV6-2 or TRBV6-3 with TRBJ1-1; D ambiguous. Trimming stripped 2 bases from V and 8 bases from J, with 9 bases between. Per the germline V gene, CDR1 is MNHEY and CDR2 is SVGEGT. The CDR3 contains 12 residues. The CDR3 sequence is CASSYARGEAFF. The CDR3 nucleotides read TGTGCCAGCAGTTACGCGCGGGGAGAAGCTTTCTTT.

This chain uses TRBV30 with TRBJ1-5; 9 positions match TRBD1. The V gene end was trimmed by 2 bases and the J gene end by 5 bases; junction bases not matched to a gene: 7. This CDR3 spans 15 amino acids. The germline V gene encodes CDR1 GTSNPN and CDR2 SVGIG (reference sequence). In DNA, the CDR3 is TGTGCCTGGAGTTCCGGGACAGGGAAGGATCAGCCCCAGCATTTT. This encodes CAWSSGTGKDQPQHF.

The rearrangement links TRBV7-3 to TRBJ1-1, with D perhaps TRBD1 (5 bases). Germline loops: CDR1 SGHTA, CDR2 FQGTGA. V shed 4 bases and J shed 5 bases, with 17 bases lying between them. The CDR3 consists of 15 residues. In nucleotides, the CDR3 is TGTGCCAGCAGCTCTGGACCTGAGGGGCGGACTGAAGCTTTCTTT. Residues: CASSSGPEGRTEAFF.

A few counts support this clonotype. The rearrangement uses TRBV30 and TRBJ2-5, with 8 bases aligning to TRBD1. CDR3 length equals 13 residues. CDR1 and CDR2 (germline): GTSNPN, SVGIG (reference sequence). J gave up 5 bases and V 2 bases, and 4 bases lay outside the gene matches. The chain's CDR3 is CAWSSGGGETQYF. The CDR3 nucleotides read TGTGCCTGGAGTTCAGGGGGCGGTGAGACCCAGTACTTC.

The CDR3 bases are TGTGCCAGTAACTCCCGGGACGGGGGCAATCAGCCCCAGCATTTT. Translation gives CASNSRDGGNQPQHF. The V and J genes are TRBV19 and TRBJ1-5, with a possible D match to TRBD1 (5 bases). Germline CDR1 is LNHDA and CDR2 is SQIVND (reference sequence). CDR3 length: 15 amino acids. V was cut by 7 bases and J by 2 bases, with 15 bases left in between.

The CDR3 DNA follows: TGTGCCAGCAGTTTATGGCTAGCGGGAGCGAAAGATACGCAGTATTTT. It codes for CASSLWLAGAKDTQYF. The chain recombines TRBV27 with TRBJ2-3; 10 nucleotides agree with TRBD2. The trim removed 1 base at V and 5 bases at J, leaving 6 bases unmatched. The CDR3 loop spans 16 amino acids. CDR1 is MNHEY, CDR2 SMNVEV, per germline (reference sequence).

A single count supports this clonotype. The genes are TRBV20-1 and TRBJ1-1; D ambiguous. The V end lost 0 bases, the J end lost 6 bases, and 11 bases lay between the germline ends. CDR3 length equals 13 residues. Germline assignment: CDR1 DFQATT and CDR2 SNEGSKA (reference sequence). CDR3 sequence: CSARDPANPEAFF. The CDR3, as DNA: TGCAGTGCTAGAGATCCCGCAAACCCTGAAGCTTTCTTT.

The gene calls are TRBV20-1 and TRBJ1-1; TRBD1 is a possible D gene (5 bases). V dropped 3 bases and J dropped 7 bases, with 15 bases sitting between them. From germline, CDR1 is DFQATT and CDR2 SNEGSKA (reference sequence). CDR3 length: 13 amino acids. CDR3 sequence (DNA): TGCAGTGCTAGCTTAGGGCAGGGCCTTGAAGCTTTCTTT. Its protein product is CSASLGQGLEAFF.

The rearrangement joins TRBV15 to TRBJ1-5; the D gene is possibly TRBD1 (5 bases). The CDR3 runs 14 residues. Trimming cost V 0 bases and J 5 bases, with 8 bases left between them. The V gene's germline CDR1 is LNHNV and CDR2 YYDKDF (reference sequence). The CDR3 DNA reads as TGTGCCACCAGCAGAGATAGGGGTTATCAGCCCCAGCATTTT. Its translation is CATSRDRGYQPQHF.

This chain uses TRBV6-1 with TRBJ1-1, with D possibly TRBD1 on 6 matching bases. V was trimmed by 7 bases and J by 5 bases, leaving 14 bases between them. This CDR3 spans 13 amino acids. Germline CDR1 and CDR2: MNHNS and SASEGT. CDR3 sequence: CASTPTGWTEAFF. In DNA form, the CDR3 reads TGTGCCAGCACTCCTACAGGGTGGACTGAAGCTTTCTTT.

Note on this clonotype: A much larger clone sits a single nucleotide away, making a read error possible. The genes are TRBV28 and TRBJ1-2; the D gene is possibly TRBD1 (6 bases). Germline V gene lookup returns CDR1 MDHEN and CDR2 SYDVKM. The CDR3 loop spans 12 amino acids. V was cut by 4 bases and J by 9 bases, with 12 bases left in between. As DNA, the CDR3 is TGTGCCAGCAGTTACAGGGTGGAAAGCTACACCTTC. This codes for CASSYRVESYTF.

This clonotype was detected a few times. The chain couples TRBV2 to TRBJ1-1; a weak D match, TRBD1 (6 bases). The length of the CDR3 is 14 residues. Between the trimmed V and J ends, which lost 6 bases and 4 bases, there was a span of 15 bases. Germline V gives CDR1 SNHLY, CDR2 FYNNEI. In DNA, the CDR3 is TGTGCCAGCAGCGCCGACAGGTCGGGCACTGAAGCTTTCTTT. Translated, it gives CASSADRSGTEAFF. Combining the CDR3 with reference TRBV2 and TRBJ1-1 gives the whole variable domain EPEVTQTPSHQVTQMGQEVILRCVPISNHLYFYWYRQILGQKVEFLVSFYNNEISEKSEIFDDQFSVERPDGSNFTLKIRSTKLEDSAMYFCASSADRSGTEAFFGQGTRLTVV.

The genes are TRBV28 and TRBJ1-4; 9 nucleotides match TRBD1. Looked up from germline, CDR1 is MDHEN and CDR2 is SYDVKM. Germline trimming cut 4 bases from V and 4 bases from J; bases unmatched to any gene: 4. This CDR3 region has 15 residues. CDR3 sequence: CASSSGTGNNEKLFF. In DNA, the CDR3 is TGTGCCAGCAGTTCCGGGACAGGGAATAATGAAAAACTGTTTTTT.

This clonotype was seen a handful of times. The chain recombines TRBV5-1 with TRBJ1-1, with a possible D match to TRBD1 (6 bases). The CDR3 is 18 amino acids. Germline CDR1 is SGHRS and CDR2 is YFSETQ. Trimming took 0 bases from V and 1 from J, leaving 19 bases between them. The CDR3 loop is CASSLVAPGAFENTEAFF. The DNA of the CDR3 is TGCGCCAGCAGCTTGGTAGCTCCGGGGGCCTTCGAGAACACTGAAGCTTTCTTT.

The chain is built from TRBV5-6 and TRBJ2-7; 8 bases line up with TRBD1. Germline assignment: CDR1 SGHDT and CDR2 YYEEEE. This CDR3 has 15 amino acids. V lost 5 bases, J lost 2 bases, and 9 bases stayed unmatched. CDR3 coding DNA: TGTGCCAGCAGACCTCCGGGACAGGCACCCTACGAGCAGTACTTC. As protein: CASRPPGQAPYEQYF.

This chain joins TRBV18 and TRBJ1-6, with D perhaps matching TRBD1 (5 bases). V was shortened by 3 bases and J by 8 bases, with 17 bases between the two germline ends. The germline CDR1 and CDR2 sequences are KGHSH and LQKENI. The CDR3 totals 16 residues. This CDR3 reads CASSPDQPGADSPLHF. DNA of the CDR3: TGTGCCAGCTCACCTGATCAGCCTGGGGCTGATTCACCCCTCCACTTT.

The rearrangement joins TRBV14 to TRBJ2-7, with 12 bases aligning to TRBD1. CDR3 length: 15 amino acids. Unmatched junction bases numbered 4, after V lost 5 bases and J lost 2 bases. Germline V gene data show CDR1 as SGHDN and CDR2 as FVKESK. The CDR3 bases are TGTGCCAGCAGCAGGGGGACAGGGGGCGCCTACGAGCAGTACTTC. This encodes CASSRGTGGAYEQYF.

This clonotype appeared many times. The chain carries TRBV12-3 or TRBV12-4 and TRBJ2-7; 8 positions agree with TRBD2. The CDR3 sequence is 15 residues long. V gave up 6 bases and J gave up 2 bases; unmatched junction bases: 9. The CDR3 DNA reads TGTGCCAGCAGCCTTAGCGGGAAGCGGGCCTACGAGCAGTACTTC. Protein: CASSLSGKRAYEQYF.

This clonotype was picked up a small number of times. The chain uses TRBV12-5 and TRBJ2-5, with TRBD1 matching over 11 bases. The CDR3 is 15 amino acids. The V segment lost 6 bases and the J segment 5 bases; nucleotides outside the gene matches: 8. CDR1 is LGHNT and CDR2 is FRNRAP in the germline V gene. The CDR3, as DNA: TGTGCTAGTGGCACGGACAGGGGGCGCGGGGAGACCCAGTACTTC. The encoded protein is CASGTDRGRGETQYF.

The chain combines TRBV11-2 with TRBJ2-7; D is possibly TRBD2 (5 bases). The germline V gene encodes CDR1 SGHAT and CDR2 FQNNGV. The CDR3 is 17 amino acids. V lost 1 base, J lost 3 bases, and 19 bases lay in between. This CDR3 is CASSLASPFDRYYEQYF. CDR3 DNA: TGTGCCAGCAGCTTAGCTAGCCCGTTTGACCGATACTACGAGCAGTACTTC.

This clonotype appeared many times. The chain joins TRBV2 to TRBJ2-7, with no clear D. The CDR3 totals 12 residues. In germline, CDR1 is SNHLY, CDR2 FYNNEI. V gave up 0 bases and J gave up 6 bases, with 6 bases separating them. As DNA, the CDR3 is TGTGCCAGCAGTGAAGCTGGTCGCGAGCAGTACTTC. Translating gives CASSEAGREQYF. The full variable domain, its missing parts supplied by reference TRBV2 and TRBJ2-7, is EPEVTQTPSHQVTQMGQEVILRCVPISNHLYFYWYRQILGQKVEFLVSFYNNEISEKSEIFDDQFSVERPDGSNFTLKIRSTKLEDSAMYFCASSEAGREQYFGPGTRLTVT.

This clonotype occurred many times. The V gene is TRBV27, the J gene TRBJ1-5; D might be TRBD1 (6 bases). This CDR3 is 14 amino acids long. Trimming pared 6 bases from V and 3 bases from J, leaving 12 bases between. CDR1 is MNHEY, CDR2 SMNVEV, per germline (reference sequence). The CDR3 loop reads CASSPTGFNQPQHF. As DNA, the CDR3 is TGTGCCAGCAGCCCTACAGGGTTCAATCAGCCCCAGCATTTT.

A remark on this clonotype: One end of the junction varies from germline; a read error may be responsible. The chain is built from TRBV27 and TRBJ1-1; no clear D gene. Germline V gives CDR1 MNHEY, CDR2 SMNVEV (reference sequence). This CDR3 has 15 residues. CDR3 nucleotide sequence: TGTGCCAGCAGTCTATCCCCGGATTTACTCTCTGAAGCTTTCTTT. The encoded protein is CASSLSPDLLSEAFF.

The chain is built from TRBV27 and TRBJ2-7, with 15 bases matching TRBD2. The CDR3 loop spans 14 amino acids. Germline CDR1 and CDR2: MNHEY and SMNVEV (reference sequence). V lost 5 bases, J lost 9 bases, and 5 bases stayed unmatched. The CDR3 loop is CASSPGLAGGGQYF. Written as DNA, the CDR3 is TGTGCCAGCAGTCCGGGACTAGCGGGAGGAGGGCAGTACTTC.

V is TRBV3-1 and J is TRBJ2-7, with 8 bases lining up with TRBD2. The ends lost 3 bases at V and 0 bases at J; junction bases unmatched: 4. This CDR3 contains 15 residues. CDR1 and CDR2 (germline): LGHDT, YNNKEL (reference sequence). The CDR3 coding sequence is TGTGCCAGCAGCCAGCCCGGGGGGGTCTCCTACGAGCAGTACTTC. Its translation: CASSQPGGVSYEQYF.